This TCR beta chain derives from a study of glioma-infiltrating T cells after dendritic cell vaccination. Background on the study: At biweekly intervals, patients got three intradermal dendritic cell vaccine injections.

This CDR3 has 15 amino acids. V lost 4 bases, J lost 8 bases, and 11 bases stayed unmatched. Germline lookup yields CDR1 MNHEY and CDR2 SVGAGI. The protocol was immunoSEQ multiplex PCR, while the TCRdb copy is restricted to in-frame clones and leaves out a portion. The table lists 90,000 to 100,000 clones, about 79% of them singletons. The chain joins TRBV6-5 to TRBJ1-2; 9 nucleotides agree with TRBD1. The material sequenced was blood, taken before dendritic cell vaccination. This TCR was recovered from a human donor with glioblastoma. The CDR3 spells CASSLHGQGLTGYTF. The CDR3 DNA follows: TGTGCCAGCAGTTTGCACGGACAGGGGTTGACGGGCTACACCTTC.